These 29 T cell receptor beta chains were sequenced from one sample in a study of a mutant IDH1 vaccine in newly diagnosed glioma. Time point noted: week 5, during vaccination. Each dose of the vaccine consisted of 300 ug of mutant IDH1 20-mer peptide, with topical imiquimod. Their cognate antigens are unknown. Using immunoSEQ multiplex PCR, the repertoire was profiled, and TCRdb retains in-frame clones only, with some absent. Found here are about 56,000 clones, 90% of them singletons; the top ten hold about 4.2%. Sequences were derived from PBMCs, sampled from a glioma patient whose treatment included an IDH1 peptide vaccine. The receptor set was obtained from a woman aged 40-49 years with glioma.

This chain joins TRBV18 and TRBJ1-2; D might be TRBD1 (6 bases). Trimming shortened V by 3 bases and J by 12 bases, and 17 bases separated the two germline ends. Germline CDR1 is KGHSH and CDR2 is LQKENI. The CDR3 sequence is 13 residues long. The CDR3, as DNA: TGTGCCAGCTCACCGGACTGGACAGATTTCCACACCTTC. Translated, it gives CASSPDWTDFHTF.

J is TRBJ2-1 and V is TRBV19; 15 positions agree with TRBD2. The CDR3 has 16 residues. Trimming took 4 bases from V and 12 from J; bases not matched to a gene: 10. The germline CDR1 and CDR2 sequences are LNHDA and SQIVND (reference sequence). CDR3 sequence reads: CASSTAGLAGGRVQFF. The CDR3, as DNA: TGTGCCAGTAGTACGGCAGGACTAGCGGGGGGGCGGGTGCAGTTCTTC.

This sequence joins TRBV5-1 and TRBJ2-7; 9 positions match TRBD1. CDR3 length equals 14 residues. Germline values: CDR1 SGHRS, CDR2 YFSETQ. The J segment lost 5 bases and the V segment lost 4 bases, leaving 7 bases of the junction unmatched. The CDR3 DNA sequence: TGCGCCAGCAGCAATACAGGGGGCCTGGACGAGCAGTACTTC. It codes for CASSNTGGLDEQYF.

The V gene is TRBV25-1, the J gene TRBJ2-1; a weak D match, TRBD1 (5 bases). CDR1 is MGHDK, CDR2 SYGVNS, per germline. V dropped 2 bases and J dropped 3 bases, with 8 bases sitting between them. This CDR3 spans 14 amino acids. In DNA form, the CDR3 reads TGTGCCAGCAGTGAACAGGGCAGCTACAATGAGCAGTTCTTC. This codes for CASSEQGSYNEQFF.

The CDR3 loop reads CSVASQQNTEAFF. CDR3 in DNA: TGCAGCGTTGCTTCCCAGCAGAACACTGAAGCTTTCTTT. The chain links TRBV29-1 to TRBJ1-1; D remains ambiguous. This CDR3 has 13 residues. V was pared by 4 bases and J by 1 base, with 10 bases between. Germline V gene data show CDR1 as SQVTM and CDR2 as ANQGSEA.

This chain joins TRBV29-1 and TRBJ2-2; D gene uncertain. Trimming shortened V by 4 bases and J by 6 bases, and 9 bases separated the two germline ends. The CDR3 runs to 12 residues. Germline-derived CDR1 and CDR2 are SQVTM and ANQGSEA. The CDR3 DNA reads as TGCAGCGTTGCAAGACTTGCCGGGGAGCTGTTTTTT. Translated: CSVARLAGELFF.

The chain recombines TRBV19 with TRBJ1-5; D unresolved. The length of the CDR3 is 15 residues. Trimming removed 3 bases at V and 5 bases at J, with 14 bases between. Germline CDR1 LNHDA, CDR2 SQIVND (reference sequence). The CDR3 loop is CASSMGGLYYQPQHF. The CDR3 DNA sequence: TGTGCCAGTAGTATGGGAGGGTTGTATTATCAGCCCCAGCATTTT.

V usage is TRBV5-5 and J usage is TRBJ2-7, with D possibly called TRBD1 or TRBD2 (5 bases each). The length of the CDR3 is 15 residues. The germline V gene has CDR1 SGHKS and CDR2 YYEKEE (reference sequence). Trimming removed 2 bases at V and 2 bases at J, with 14 bases between. DNA for the CDR3: TGTGCCAGCAGCTTTTCCCAGGGAGTCACCTACGAGCAGTACTTC. Amino acid sequence: CASSFSQGVTYEQYF.

This rearrangement joins TRBV11-2 to TRBJ2-5; D gene ambiguous. Per the germline V gene, CDR1 is SGHAT and CDR2 is FQNNGV. This CDR3 region has 12 residues. Trimming stripped 3 bases from V and 5 bases from J, with 7 bases between. CDR3 nucleotides: TGTGCCAGCAGCTTCGTAACGGAGACCCAGTACTTC. This translates into CASSFVTETQYF.

This chain connects TRBV6-5 to TRBJ2-7; unclear D gene. CDR3 length: 11 amino acids. Germline-derived CDR1 and CDR2 are MNHEY and SVGAGI. The DNA of the CDR3 is TGTGCAGCCGGCGGAACCTACGAGCAGTACTTC. Amino acid sequence: CAAGGTYEQYF.

The chain carries TRBV5-4 and TRBJ2-3; TRBD1 is a possible D gene (5 bases). The germline gives CDR1 SGHNT, CDR2 YYREEE (reference sequence). V lost 0 bases and J lost 1, with 6 bases in between. The CDR3 is 14 amino acids. This CDR3 reads CASSLGQRTDTQYF. As DNA, the CDR3 is TGTGCCAGCAGCTTGGGACAGCGCACAGATACGCAGTATTTT.

The rearrangement links TRBV28 to TRBJ2-7; 8 bases align to TRBD1. Germline trimming cut 2 bases from V and 0 bases from J; bases unmatched to any gene: 3. CDR1 and CDR2 from the germline V gene are MDHEN and SYDVKM. This CDR3 is 15 amino acids long. The CDR3 is CASSLIQGGSYEQYF. CDR3 sequence (DNA): TGTGCCAGCAGTTTAATACAGGGGGGCTCCTACGAGCAGTACTTC.

This rearrangement joins TRBV7-8 to TRBJ2-4; 7 bases are shared with TRBD1. The J segment lost 11 bases and the V segment lost 4 bases, leaving 11 bases of the junction unmatched. Looked up from germline, CDR1 is SGHVS and CDR2 is FQNEAQ. The CDR3 has 14 amino acids. In DNA form, the CDR3 reads TGTGCCAGCAGCTCCGGACAGGTCGCAGGGGTTCAGTACTTC. Its translation: CASSSGQVAGVQYF.

The chain recombines TRBV27 with TRBJ1-2; possibly TRBD1 for D (5 bases). Germline CDR1 is MNHEY and CDR2 is SMNVEV (reference sequence). Trimming stripped 9 bases from V and 3 bases from J, with 11 bases between. This CDR3 has 12 amino acids. CDR3 sequence reads: CASSDSHYGYTF. Here the CDR3 DNA reads TGTGCCAGTTCCGACAGCCACTATGGCTACACCTTC.

This clone appeared a single time. The genes are TRBV7-8 and TRBJ2-1; 8 nucleotides match TRBD2. V shed 6 bases and J 9 bases; nucleotides not matched to a gene: 10. The CDR3 has 14 amino acids. Germline CDR1 reads SGHVS; CDR2 reads FQNEAQ. CDR3 region: CASSFTGTRAEQFF. The CDR3 bases are TGTGCCAGCAGTTTTACCGGGACTAGGGCTGAGCAGTTCTTC.

This chain uses TRBV28 with TRBJ2-7, with 7 bases fitting TRBD1. V trimming: 6 bases; J trimming: 1 base; junction bases outside the gene matches: 15. This CDR3 has 17 amino acids. CDR1 is MDHEN, CDR2 SYDVKM, per germline. CDR3 residues: CASRSLPHTGESYEQYF. In DNA form, the CDR3 reads TGTGCCAGCAGATCACTACCACACACAGGGGAGTCCTACGAGCAGTACTTC. Full variable domain (outside the CDR3, taken from reference TRBV28 and TRBJ2-7): DVKVTQSSRYLVKRTGEKVFLECVQDMDHENMFWYRQDPGLGLRLIYFSYDVKMKEKGDIPEGYSVSREKKERFSLILESASTNQTSMYLCASRSLPHTGESYEQYFGPGTRLTVT.

J is TRBJ1-1 and V is TRBV5-1, with TRBD1 matching over 8 bases. V gave up 4 bases and J gave up 1 base; unmatched junction bases: 12. Germline V gene data show CDR1 as SGHRS and CDR2 as YFSETQ. The CDR3 totals 17 residues. CDR3: CASSAGQVNRPNTEAFF. The CDR3 nucleotides read TGCGCCAGCAGCGCGGGACAGGTCAATCGTCCGAACACTGAAGCTTTCTTT.

V gene TRBV19 combines with J gene TRBJ2-7, with 9 bases fitting TRBD1. The J segment lost 2 bases and the V segment lost 7 bases, leaving 15 bases of the junction unmatched. Germline V gene sequence: CDR1 LNHDA, CDR2 SQIVND (reference sequence). This CDR3 region has 17 residues. The CDR3 region is CASNRDRDFSLPYEQYF. CDR3 nucleotides: TGTGCCAGTAACCGGGACAGGGATTTCTCATTGCCCTACGAGCAGTACTTC.

The CDR3 nucleotides are TGTGCCAGCAGCTTAGCGGACAGAGCTAATGAAAAACTGTTTTTT. It is translated as CASSLADRANEKLFF. The V gene is TRBV7-9, the J gene TRBJ1-4; maybe TRBD1 (6 bases). Germline values: CDR1 SEHNR, CDR2 FQNEAQ (reference sequence). The CDR3 contains 15 residues. Trimming took off 0 bases at V and 3 bases at J, with 8 bases between the two ends. Looking up the rest from reference TRBV7-9 and TRBJ1-4 gives the full variable domain: DTGVSQNPRHKITKRGQNVTFRCDPISEHNRLYWYRQTLGQGPEFLTYFQNEAQLEKSRLLSDRFSAERPKGSFSTLEIQRTEQGDSAMYLCASSLADRANEKLFFGSGTQLSVL.

J is TRBJ1-3 and V is TRBV9, with D possibly being TRBD1 (6 bases). V was clipped by 3 bases and J by 0 bases, with 16 bases between them. The CDR3 is 17 amino acids. Germline-derived CDR1 and CDR2 are SGDLS and YYNGEE. The CDR3 loop reads CASSGGRGRYSGNTIYF. CDR3 DNA: TGTGCCAGCAGCGGGGGGAGGGGGAGATACTCTGGAAACACCATATATTTT.

The chain carries TRBV4-3 and TRBJ2-7, with D possibly being TRBD1 or TRBD2 (5 bases each). Germline V gene lookup returns CDR1 LGHNA and CDR2 YSLEER. CDR3 length: 14 amino acids. The V end lost 4 bases, the J end lost 3 bases, and 13 bases lay between the germline ends. The CDR3 DNA reads as TGCGCCAGCAGCCCCCGGGACGGAGACTACGAGCAGTACTTC. It is translated as CASSPRDGDYEQYF.

The chain is built from TRBV5-1 and TRBJ2-5; tentative D call: TRBD2 (5 bases). Germline CDR1 reads SGHRS; CDR2 reads YFSETQ. V shed 4 bases and J shed 1 base, with 23 bases lying between them. The CDR3 is made up of 18 amino acids. CDR3 DNA: TGCGCCAGCAGCCGAACACCCTCAAACAGCGGACCCCAAGAGACCCAGTACTTC. Translating it yields CASSRTPSNSGPQETQYF.

V is TRBV5-5 and J is TRBJ1-3; TRBD1 is a possible D gene (6 bases). Germline V CDR1 and CDR2: SGHKS, YYEKEE (reference sequence). The germline V and J ends were trimmed by 3 bases and 4 bases, with 14 bases remaining between them. This CDR3 has 15 residues. CDR3: CASSSPRGLGNTIYF. CDR3 nucleotides: TGTGCCAGCAGCTCTCCCAGGGGACTCGGAAACACCATATATTTT.

The chain joins TRBV5-1 to TRBJ2-5; D is undetermined. The CDR3 has 11 residues. V was cut by 1 base and J by 4 bases, with 2 bases left in between. Germline assignment: CDR1 SGHRS and CDR2 YFSETQ. The CDR3 DNA follows: TGCGCCAGCAGCTTGTCAGAGACCCAGTACTTC. Protein product: CASSLSETQYF.

This clone was counted once. The chain is built from TRBV7-9 and TRBJ1-5; D ambiguous. This CDR3 is 12 amino acids long. Per the germline V gene, CDR1 is SEHNR and CDR2 is FQNEAQ (reference sequence). V lost 1 base and J lost 7, with 5 bases in between. The CDR3 here is CASSLDGQPQHF. CDR3 nucleotide sequence: TGTGCCAGCAGCTTAGACGGGCAGCCCCAGCATTTT.

This chain links TRBV5-4 with TRBJ1-2; D uncertain. Germline V CDR1 and CDR2: SGHNT, YYREEE (reference sequence). The CDR3 length is 14 residues. The ends were cut back, 0 bases at V and 6 bases at J, with 12 bases in the middle. DNA for the CDR3: TGTGCCAGCAGCTTGGAGATCGTATCTAATGGCTACACCTTC. Amino acid sequence: CASSLEIVSNGYTF.

The J gene is TRBJ1-1, the V gene TRBV15; D is unclear. Trimming left V 7 bases short and J 1 base short, with 7 bases between. The CDR3 extends over 12 amino acids. CDR1 LNHNV and CDR2 YYDKDF come from the germline V gene (reference sequence). The CDR3 sequence: CATKEGNTEAFF. CDR3 coding DNA: TGTGCCACCAAGGAGGGGAACACTGAAGCTTTCTTT.

The V and J genes are TRBV11-2 and TRBJ1-5; the match to TRBD1 covers 10 bases. The V gene's germline CDR1 is SGHAT and CDR2 FQNNGV. Trimming took 5 bases from V and 6 from J; bases not matched to a gene: 10. CDR3 length equals 16 residues. CDR3 sequence: CASSPGQGGAGQPQHF. The CDR3 region has the DNA TGTGCCAGCAGCCCCGGACAGGGGGGAGCTGGTCAGCCCCAGCATTTT.

The chain recombines TRBV2 with TRBJ2-7; 9 positions match TRBD1. Germline trimming cut 6 bases from V and 6 bases from J; bases unmatched to any gene: 9. CDR3 length: 14 amino acids. CDR1 is SNHLY, CDR2 FYNNEI, per germline. DNA of the CDR3: TGTGCCAGCAGCCCGGACAGGGGTCTCTCCGAGCAGTACTTC. This gives the protein CASSPDRGLSEQYF.